Following are 20 T cell receptor beta chains from one sample sequenced in a study of cytomegalovirus exposure and HLA in healthy donors. The PCR had 60 Vbeta and 13 Jbeta primers. Repertoires were generated with immunoSEQ multiplex PCR, while TCRdb's copy carries only in-frame clones and drops some. The sample holds over 150,000 clones, roughly 80% seen once. The sample taken for sequencing was PBMCs. The receptor set was obtained from a man aged 30 to 39 in good health and CMV-seropositive.

The CDR3 region has the DNA TGTGCCAGCAGCGTACGTCACGGACTAGAAGACACCGGGGAGCTGTTTTTT. It translates to CASSVRHGLEDTGELFF. This chain joins TRBV9 and TRBJ2-2; 7 bases line up with TRBD2. CDR1 SGDLS and CDR2 YYNGEE come from the germline V gene. V shed 1 base, J shed 3 bases, and the junction held 9 bases outside the gene matches. The CDR3 covers 17 residues.

This rearrangement joins TRBV6-5 to TRBJ2-2; 7 bases are a match to TRBD1. J was trimmed by 3 bases and V by 4 bases; bases with no gene match: 8. The CDR3 extends over 16 amino acids. Germline assignment: CDR1 MNHEY and CDR2 SVGAGI. DNA for the CDR3: TGTGCCAGCAGTTTACAGGGGTTCAGGGACACCGGGGAGCTGTTTTTT. Amino acids: CASSLQGFRDTGELFF.

The V gene is TRBV29-1, the J gene TRBJ2-3; TRBD2 aligns across 10 bases. J gave up 2 bases and V 8 bases, and 1 base lay outside the gene matches. The CDR3 totals 12 residues. The germline gives CDR1 SQVTM, CDR2 ANQGSEA. The CDR3 nucleotides read TGCAGCCTAGCGGGGGACACAGATACGCAGTATTTT. Its protein product is CSLAGDTDTQYF.

The chain joins TRBV11-2 to TRBJ2-3, with TRBD2 identical over 8 bases. The V and J ends lost 11 bases and 3 bases, in that order; junction bases with no gene match: 7. Germline V CDR1 and CDR2: SGHAT, FQNNGV. The CDR3 runs to 13 residues. The CDR3 loop is CAGKSGGTDTQYF. The CDR3 nucleotides read TGTGCCGGAAAGAGCGGGGGAACAGATACGCAGTATTTT.

The rearrangement uses TRBV28 and TRBJ2-3; possible D gene TRBD1, 6 bases. The CDR3 contains 14 residues. The V end was cut by 7 bases, the J end by 4 bases, with 15 bases between. CDR1 and CDR2 from the germline V gene are MDHEN and SYDVKM. The chain's CDR3 is CASNDRFRADTQYF. The CDR3 DNA is TGTGCCAGCAACGACAGGTTTAGGGCAGATACGCAGTATTTT.

The gene calls are TRBV19 and TRBJ2-7, with 10 bases fitting TRBD2. V lost 3 bases to trimming and J lost 7 bases; unmatched junction nucleotides: 3. The germline CDR1 and CDR2 sequences are LNHDA and SQIVND (reference sequence). The CDR3 covers 13 residues. The CDR3 coding sequence is TGTGCCAGTAGTATGCTAGCGGGGGATGAGCAGTACTTC. Protein product: CASSMLAGDEQYF.

The chain uses TRBV11-2 and TRBJ2-2; 9 positions agree with TRBD1. Germline V gives CDR1 SGHAT, CDR2 FQNNGV. After removal of 6 bases from V and 5 bases from J, the junction contained 7 bases not matched to a gene. The CDR3 extends over 15 amino acids. The CDR3 sequence is CASRSNRGRTGELFF. In nucleotides, the CDR3 is TGTGCCAGCAGATCTAACAGGGGGCGGACCGGGGAGCTGTTTTTT.

This chain uses TRBV6-1 with TRBJ2-3; the match to TRBD1 covers 7 bases. Germline CDR1 MNHNS, CDR2 SASEGT. This CDR3 contains 15 residues. The V and J ends lost 6 bases and 0 bases, in that order; junction bases with no gene match: 6. The CDR3 DNA reads as TGTGCCAGCAGGGGGGACAGTTATAGCACAGATACGCAGTATTTT. Encoded protein: CASRGDSYSTDTQYF.

The V and J genes are TRBV28 and TRBJ2-3; tentative D call: TRBD1 (5 bases). V was trimmed by 5 bases and J by 6 bases, leaving 21 bases between them. Looked up from germline, CDR1 is MDHEN and CDR2 is SYDVKM. The CDR3 totals 16 residues. CDR3 residues: CASSPSSLQGADTQYF. The CDR3 coding sequence is TGTGCCAGCAGTCCATCATCCCTCCAGGGTGCCGATACGCAGTATTTT.

V and J are TRBV4-1 and TRBJ2-7; 7 nucleotides agree with TRBD1. V was pared by 2 bases and J by 0 bases, with 7 bases of the junction left unmatched. CDR1 and CDR2 (germline): MGHRA, YSYEKL. This CDR3 has 16 amino acids. CDR3 in DNA: TGCGCCAGCAGCCAATTAACAGGGGCCGGCTCCTACGAGCAGTACTTC. Translating it yields CASSQLTGAGSYEQYF.

The genes are TRBV11-3 and TRBJ1-1, with 7 nucleotides matching TRBD1. Germline CDR1 SGHNT, CDR2 YENEEA. The V segment lost 5 bases and the J segment 8 bases; nucleotides outside the gene matches: 8. The CDR3 is 13 residues long. The CDR3 loop is CASSAHRGGEAFF. The CDR3 DNA reads TGTGCCAGCAGCGCCCACAGGGGTGGCGAAGCTTTCTTT.

The DNA of the CDR3 is TGTGCCACCAAAGGGGGGGGCATAGGGTGGACTGAAGCTTTCTTT. Translation gives CATKGGGIGWTEAFF. The J gene is TRBJ1-1, the V gene TRBV19, with a possible D match to TRBD1 (6 bases). The CDR3 has 15 residues. Germline loops: CDR1 LNHDA, CDR2 SQIVND (reference sequence). Trimming took 10 bases from V and 5 from J, leaving 23 bases between them.

The chain links TRBV18 to TRBJ2-2; weak D call: TRBD1 (6 bases). Trimming stripped 1 base from V and 5 bases from J, with 8 bases between. This CDR3 is 14 amino acids long. Germline loops: CDR1 KGHSH, CDR2 LQKENI. CDR3: CASSPRTGTGELFF. As DNA, the CDR3 is TGTGCCAGCTCACCACGAACAGGGACCGGGGAGCTGTTTTTT. Full variable domain (outside the CDR3, taken from reference TRBV18 and TRBJ2-2): NAGVMQNPRHLVRRRGQEARLRCSPMKGHSHVYWYRQLPEEGLKFMVYLQKENIIDESGMPKERFSAEFPKEGPSILRIQQVVRGDSAAYFCASSPRTGTGELFFGEGSRLTVL.

J is TRBJ2-4 and V is TRBV5-4; 9 bases fit TRBD1. Germline assignment: CDR1 SGHNT and CDR2 YYREEE (reference sequence). CDR3 length: 15 residues. V shed 3 bases, J shed 1 base, and the junction held 2 bases outside the gene matches. The CDR3 DNA reads as TGTGCCAGCAGCTCCGGGACAGGGGCCAAAAACATTCAGTACTTC. Translated, it gives CASSSGTGAKNIQYF.

This clone was detected only a few times. The chain is built from TRBV27 and TRBJ2-5, with TRBD1 as a possible D gene (6 bases). This CDR3 is 13 amino acids long. Trimming took 9 bases from V and 0 from J, leaving 11 bases between them. CDR1 is MNHEY and CDR2 is SMNVEV in the germline V gene (reference sequence). CDR3 sequence: CASRTGYQETQYF. The CDR3 nucleotides read TGTGCCAGTCGAACAGGGTACCAAGAGACCCAGTACTTC.

The gene calls are TRBV6-1 and TRBJ2-3, with 7 bases aligning to TRBD1. Losses at the gene ends were 4 bases for V and 3 bases for J; bases not matched to a gene: 10. Germline CDR1 and CDR2: MNHNS and SASEGT. The CDR3 contains 16 residues. The CDR3 bases are TGTGCCAGCAGTGCCACAACAGGGGTGGGGACAGATACGCAGTATTTT. Amino acid sequence: CASSATTGVGTDTQYF.

This sequence joins TRBV5-1 and TRBJ1-2, with D hard to call. CDR1 is SGHRS, CDR2 YFSETQ, per germline. V lost 0 bases and J 4 bases, leaving 4 bases between the germline ends. The length of the CDR3 is 12 residues. DNA of the CDR3: TGCGCCAGCAGCTTGGTCGGCTATGGCTACACCTTC. Protein product: CASSLVGYGYTF.

This chain connects TRBV11-2 to TRBJ1-4, with D tentatively TRBD1 (5 bases). Trimming took off 5 bases at V and 3 bases at J, with 10 bases between the two ends. The CDR3 runs to 14 residues. Germline loops: CDR1 SGHAT, CDR2 FQNNGV. In nucleotides, the CDR3 is TGTGCCAGCAGCCCCTGGGGGGCTAATGAAAAACTGTTTTTT. Its translation is CASSPWGANEKLFF.

The chain employs TRBV6-4 and TRBJ1-6; D might be TRBD1 (6 bases). V lost 5 bases and J lost 0, with 8 bases in between. CDR1 MRHNA and CDR2 SNTAGT come from the germline V gene. CDR3 length equals 15 residues. The CDR3 here is CASSRRGSYNSPLHF. The CDR3 coding sequence is TGTGCCAGCAGTCGCAGGGGCTCCTATAATTCACCCCTCCACTTT.

As regards this clone: Other nucleotide sequences in the sample specify the same CDR3. This chain connects TRBV28 to TRBJ2-7, with unresolved D. Germline lookup yields CDR1 MDHEN and CDR2 SYDVKM. CDR3 length: 11 amino acids. V lost 4 bases and J lost 3, with 4 bases in between. For the CDR3, the DNA is TGTGCCAGCAGTTCGTTCTACGAGCAGTACTTC. Protein: CASSSFYEQYF.